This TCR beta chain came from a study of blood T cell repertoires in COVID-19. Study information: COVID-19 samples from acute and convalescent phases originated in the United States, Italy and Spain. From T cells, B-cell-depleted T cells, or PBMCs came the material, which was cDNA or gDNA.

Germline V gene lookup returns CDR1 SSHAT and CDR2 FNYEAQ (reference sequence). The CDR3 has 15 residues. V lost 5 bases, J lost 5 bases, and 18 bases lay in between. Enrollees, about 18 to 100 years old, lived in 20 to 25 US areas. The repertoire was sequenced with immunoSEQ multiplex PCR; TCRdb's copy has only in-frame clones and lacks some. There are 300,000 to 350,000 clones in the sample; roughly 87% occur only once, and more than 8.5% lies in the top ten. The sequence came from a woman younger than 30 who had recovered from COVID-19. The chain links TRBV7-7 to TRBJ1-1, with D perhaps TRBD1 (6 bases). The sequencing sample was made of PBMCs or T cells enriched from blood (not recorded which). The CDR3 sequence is CASSPPGASKTEAFF. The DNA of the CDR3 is TGTGCCAGCAGCCCCCCAGGGGCAAGTAAGACTGAAGCTTTCTTT.